This TCR beta chain was found in a study of human T cells and chemical hapten exposure. In germline, CDR1 is SQVTM, CDR2 ANQGSEA. Deletions cut 3 bases from V and 3 bases from J, with 1 base between. The CDR3 has 10 amino acids. This clonotype was seen at least ten times. Specified time point: pre-sensitization, week 0. Indicated treatment: therapeutic diphenylcyclopropenone sensitization with weekly scalp DPC. TCRdb independently ran MiXCR on the RACE reads; one entry per CDR3 protein. The repertoire has 250,000 to 300,000 distinct CDR3 sequences, roughly 7.4% of them found once; the top ten carry around 1.2%.

The receptor's source is a man between 18 and 35 years old with alopecia areata. Some clones in this sample may be carry-over from other donors' samples. The chain uses TRBV29-1 and TRBJ2-3; no definite D call. Specimen: whole blood, collected in connection with sensitization to the hapten diphenylcyclopropenone (DPC). The CDR3 sequence is CSVDTDTQYF. The CDR3 DNA reads as TGCAGCGTTGATACAGATACGCAGTATTTT.